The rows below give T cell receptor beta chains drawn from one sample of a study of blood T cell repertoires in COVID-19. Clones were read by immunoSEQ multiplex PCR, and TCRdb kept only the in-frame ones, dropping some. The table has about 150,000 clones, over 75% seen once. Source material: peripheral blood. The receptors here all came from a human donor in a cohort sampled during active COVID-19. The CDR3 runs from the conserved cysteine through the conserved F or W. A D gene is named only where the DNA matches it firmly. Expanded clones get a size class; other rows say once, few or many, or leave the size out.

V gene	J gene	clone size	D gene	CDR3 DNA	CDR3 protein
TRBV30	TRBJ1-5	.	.	TGTGCCTGGACCCACGGGACACCGGGAAATCAGCCCCAGCATTTT	CAWTHGTPGNQPQHF
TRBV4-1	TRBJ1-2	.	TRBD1	TGCGCCAGCAGCCAAGGAAACCAGGGGGCTGATGGCTACACCTTC	CASSQGNQGADGYTF
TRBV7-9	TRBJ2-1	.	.	TGTGCCAGCACTTCCGACAGGCAGAGACACAATGAGCAGTTCTTC	CASTSDRQRHNEQFF
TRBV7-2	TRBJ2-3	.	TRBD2	TGTGCCAGCAGCCCCAGTAGCGGGGGAGGTACAGATACGCAGTATTTT	CASSPSSGGGTDTQYF
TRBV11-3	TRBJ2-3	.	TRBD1	TGTGCCAGCAGCTTCAGAGAGGGGGCCGGAGATACGCAGTATTTT	CASSFREGAGDTQYF
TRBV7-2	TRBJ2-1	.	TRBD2	TGTGCCAGCAGCTCCCTAGGGTTGCGGGGGGGTGAGCAGTTCTTC	CASSSLGLRGGEQFF
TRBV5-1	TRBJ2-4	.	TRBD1	TGCGCCAGCATGGAAGGGACAGGAAGACTAGCCAAAAACATTCAGTACTTC	CASMEGTGRLAKNIQYF
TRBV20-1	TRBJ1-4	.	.	TGCAGTGCTAGTTTTGGAGGGGAGAATGAAAAACTGTTTTTT	CSASFGGENEKLFF
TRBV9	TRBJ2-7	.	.	TGTGCCAGCAGCGTAGGGAAACAGGGTCTTCACGAGCAGTACTTC	CASSVGKQGLHEQYF
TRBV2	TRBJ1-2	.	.	TGTGCCAGCAGTCAGGGCGATGGCTACACCTTC	CASSQGDGYTF
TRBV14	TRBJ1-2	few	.	TGTGCCAGCAGTCCCGCAGGGGTTAACTATGGCTACACCTTC	CASSPAGVNYGYTF
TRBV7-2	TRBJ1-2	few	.	TGTGCCAGCAGCTCGGGTTTCAACTATGGCTACACCTTC	CASSSGFNYGYTF
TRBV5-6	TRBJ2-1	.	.	TGTGCCAGCAGCCAACTAGCAGCCTACAATGAGCAGTTCTTC	CASSQLAAYNEQFF
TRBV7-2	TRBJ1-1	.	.	TGTGCCAGCAGCAAGACCTCGGGGAACACTGAAGCTTTCTTT	CASSKTSGNTEAFF
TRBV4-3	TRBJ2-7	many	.	TGCGCCAGCAGCCAATTCCCCAGCTACGAGCAGTACTTC	CASSQFPSYEQYF
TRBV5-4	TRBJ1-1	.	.	TGTGCCAGCAGCACGGACACCAATGAAGCTTTCTTT	CASSTDTNEAFF
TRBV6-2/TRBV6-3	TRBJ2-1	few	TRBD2	TGTGCCAGCAGTTACATGGGACTAGAAAACAATGAGCAGTTCTTC	CASSYMGLENNEQFF
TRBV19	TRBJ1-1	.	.	TGTGCCAGTAGTACAGGTTTCACTGAAGCTTTCTTT	CASSTGFTEAFF
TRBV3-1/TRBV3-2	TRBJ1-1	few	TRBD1	TGTGCCAGCAAGCGTGTGACAGGGGCTGAAGCTTTCTTT	CASKRVTGAEAFF
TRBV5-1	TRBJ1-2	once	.	TGCGCCAGCAGCCAAGACAGCACCCTCTCCGGCTACACCTTC	CASSQDSTLSGYTF
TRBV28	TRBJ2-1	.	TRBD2	TGTGCCAGCAGTTCCTTGGGACTAGGGATTCCTAATGAGCAGTTCTTC	CASSSLGLGIPNEQFF
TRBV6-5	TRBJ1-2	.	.	TGTGCCAGCAGCCCGGACAGCTTCGGAATTGGCTACACCTTC	CASSPDSFGIGYTF
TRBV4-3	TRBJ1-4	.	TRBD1	TGCGCCAGCAGCCGAAACAGGGGGCCAAATGAAAAACTGTTTTTT	CASSRNRGPNEKLFF
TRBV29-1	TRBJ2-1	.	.	TGCAGCGTGGCGGCCAGGGGACCCTACAATGAGCAGTTCTTC	CSVAARGPYNEQFF
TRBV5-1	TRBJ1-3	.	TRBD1	TGCGCCAGCAGCTTCTCGGGACAGCGGGGAAACACCATATATTTT	CASSFSGQRGNTIYF
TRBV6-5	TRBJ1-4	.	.	TGTGCCAGCAGTTTGCGGGAGGCGGGGGAAAAACTGTTTTTT	CASSLREAGEKLFF
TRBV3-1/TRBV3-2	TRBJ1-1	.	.	TGTGCCAGCAGCCAAGAAGCACAGGTGAACACTGAAGCTTTCTTT	CASSQEAQVNTEAFF
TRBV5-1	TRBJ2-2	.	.	TGCGCCAGCAGCGGAGGGCCCGGTTCCGGGGAGCTGTTTTTT	CASSGGPGSGELFF
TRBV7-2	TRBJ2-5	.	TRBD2	TGTGCCAGCAGCCTGAGCGCAAGCGGGGGGAGAACCCCGGGGGAGACCCAGTACTTC	CASSLSASGGRTPGETQYF
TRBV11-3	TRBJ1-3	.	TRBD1	TGTGCCAGCAGCGTACAGGGGATAAAGGGAAACACCATATATTTT	CASSVQGIKGNTIYF
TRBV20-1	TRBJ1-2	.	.	TGCAGTGCTAGTGGTGACAGAAACTATGGCTACACCTTC	CSASGDRNYGYTF
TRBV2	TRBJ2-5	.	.	TGTGCCAGCGGCCTGGGGCACCAAGAGACCCAGTACTTC	CASGLGHQETQYF
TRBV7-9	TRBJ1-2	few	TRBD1	TGTGCCAGCAGCTTAGACAGGGGGCAAACGGGCTACACCTTC	CASSLDRGQTGYTF
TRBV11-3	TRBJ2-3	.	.	TGTGCCAGCAGCTTAGATCTAGGGGGAGATACGCAGTATTTT	CASSLDLGGDTQYF
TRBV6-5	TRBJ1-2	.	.	TGTGCCAGCAGTTTGCCAGGTTACGGCTACACCTTC	CASSLPGYGYTF
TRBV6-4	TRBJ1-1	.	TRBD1	TGTGCCAGCAGCCCGACAGGGGGAGGGAGGACTGAAGCTTTCTTT	CASSPTGGGRTEAFF
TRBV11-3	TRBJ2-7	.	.	TGTGCCAGCAGCAGCCAACCCGGCTTAAACTTTGCGGTCCGCGGCGAGCAGTACTTC	CASSSQPGLNFAVRGEQYF
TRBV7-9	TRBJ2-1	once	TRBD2	TGTGCCAGCAGCCCGGGACTAGCGGGGGAGTCCTACAATGAGCAGTTCTTC	CASSPGLAGESYNEQFF
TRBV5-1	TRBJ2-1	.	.	TGCGCCAGCAGCTTGGAAGTCAGCTACAATGAGCAGTTCTTC	CASSLEVSYNEQFF
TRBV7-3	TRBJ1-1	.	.	TGTGCCAGCAGCTTGTTTCAGGGTTCCACTGAAGCTTTCTTT	CASSLFQGSTEAFF
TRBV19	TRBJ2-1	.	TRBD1	TGTGCCAGTAGTGCCGGCGGACAGGTTAAGACTGAGCAGTTCTTC	CASSAGGQVKTEQFF
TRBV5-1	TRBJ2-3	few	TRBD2	TGCGCCAGCAGCCCCCTTAGCGGGAGCGGAGAAGATACGCAGTATTTT	CASSPLSGSGEDTQYF
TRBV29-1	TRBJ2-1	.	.	TGCAGCGGAAGACTTAACTACAATGAGCAGTTCTTC	CSGRLNYNEQFF
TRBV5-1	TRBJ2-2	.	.	TGCGCCAGCAGCTTAGGCAGGGCTTCCGGGGAGCTGTTTTTT	CASSLGRASGELFF
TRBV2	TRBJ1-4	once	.	TGTGCCAGCAGGAGGGTTGCAACTAATGAAAAACTGTTTTTT	CASRRVATNEKLFF
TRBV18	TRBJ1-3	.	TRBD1	TGTGCCAGCTCACGCGACGGGACAGGGGCCGGAAACACCATATATTTT	CASSRDGTGAGNTIYF
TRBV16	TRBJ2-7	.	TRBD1	TGTGCCAGCAGCCAGAACATACCGGGACAGGGACGCTACGAGCAGTACTTC	CASSQNIPGQGRYEQYF
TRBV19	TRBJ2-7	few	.	TGTGCCAGTAGTCTTCAGACAGGTTCGGGCCACGAGCAGTACTTC	CASSLQTGSGHEQYF
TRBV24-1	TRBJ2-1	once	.	TGTGCCACCAGTGACGGTATAAAGCAGTTCTTC	CATSDGIKQFF
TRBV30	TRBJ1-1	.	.	TGTGCCTGGGGGCCAGGGGACACTGAAGCTTTCTTT	CAWGPGDTEAFF
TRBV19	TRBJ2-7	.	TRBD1	TGTGCCAGTAGTTCGACAGGGTTTCTAGAGATTTACGAGCAGTACTTC	CASSSTGFLEIYEQYF
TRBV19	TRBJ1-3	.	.	TGTGCCAGCTTTCCCACTGGAGGGACTGGAAACACCATATATTTT	CASFPTGGTGNTIYF